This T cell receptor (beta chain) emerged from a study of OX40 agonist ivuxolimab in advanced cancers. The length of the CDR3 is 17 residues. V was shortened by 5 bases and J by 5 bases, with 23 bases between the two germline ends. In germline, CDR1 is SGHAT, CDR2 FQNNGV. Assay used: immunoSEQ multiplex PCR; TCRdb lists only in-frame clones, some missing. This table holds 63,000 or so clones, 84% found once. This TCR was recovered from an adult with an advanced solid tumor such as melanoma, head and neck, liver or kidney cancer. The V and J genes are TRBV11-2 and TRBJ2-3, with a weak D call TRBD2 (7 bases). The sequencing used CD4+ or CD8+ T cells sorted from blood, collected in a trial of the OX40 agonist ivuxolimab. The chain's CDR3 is CASSVLGGQGPGDTQYF. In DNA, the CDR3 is TGTGCCAGCAGCGTCCTCGGGGGGCAGGGGCCGGGAGATACGCAGTATTTT.